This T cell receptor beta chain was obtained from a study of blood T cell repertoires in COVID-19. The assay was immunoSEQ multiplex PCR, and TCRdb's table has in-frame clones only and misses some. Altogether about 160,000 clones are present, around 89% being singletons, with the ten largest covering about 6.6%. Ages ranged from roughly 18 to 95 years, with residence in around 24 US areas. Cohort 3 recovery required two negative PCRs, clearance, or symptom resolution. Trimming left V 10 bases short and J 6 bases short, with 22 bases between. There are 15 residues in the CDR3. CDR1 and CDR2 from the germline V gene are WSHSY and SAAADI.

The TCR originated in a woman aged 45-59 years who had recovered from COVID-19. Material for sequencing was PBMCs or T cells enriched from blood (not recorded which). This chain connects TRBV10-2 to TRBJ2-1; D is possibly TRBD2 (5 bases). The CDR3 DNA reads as TGCGCCACTGAACCGGGATCACTTCCAGGCAATGAGCAGTTCTTC. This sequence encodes CATEPGSLPGNEQFF.